What follows describes a single TCR beta chain. The source of the sample is a study of CD8+ T cells in alopecia areata. Following RNA extraction, reverse transcription yielded cDNA that acted as the sequencing template. Produced via immunoSEQ multiplex PCR; TCRdb's table is partial and in-frame only. The sample consists of 150,000 to 200,000 clones, approximately 59% of them appearing once. The V gene's germline CDR1 is SQVTM and CDR2 ANQGSEA. Trimming took off 8 bases at V and 0 bases at J, with 11 bases between the two ends. The CDR3 extends over 12 amino acids. This TCR was recovered from a human donor with alopecia areata. The sample consisted of CD4+ T cells sorted from blood, taken at week 0. The gene calls are TRBV29-1 and TRBJ2-7; D perhaps matches TRBD1 (5 bases). CDR3 coding DNA: TGCAGCACGACGGACAACTCCTACGAGCAGTACTTC. It encodes CSTTDNSYEQYF.